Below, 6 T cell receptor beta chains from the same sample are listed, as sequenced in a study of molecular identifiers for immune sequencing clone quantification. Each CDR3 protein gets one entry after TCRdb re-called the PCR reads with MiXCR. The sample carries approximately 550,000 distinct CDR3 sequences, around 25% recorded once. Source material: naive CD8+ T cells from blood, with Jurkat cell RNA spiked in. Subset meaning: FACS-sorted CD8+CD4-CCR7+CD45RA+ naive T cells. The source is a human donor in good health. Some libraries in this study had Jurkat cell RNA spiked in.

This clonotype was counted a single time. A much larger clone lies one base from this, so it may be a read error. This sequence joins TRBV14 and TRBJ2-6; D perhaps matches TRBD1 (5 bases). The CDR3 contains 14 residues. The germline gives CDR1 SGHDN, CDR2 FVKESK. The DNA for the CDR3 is TGTGCCAGCGCCCATTTTACTGGGGCCAACGTCCTGATTTTC. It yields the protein CASAHFTGANVLIF.

Here the CDR3 reads CASSSYRGPQETQYF. The CDR3 DNA sequence: TGTGCCAGCAGTTCCTACAGGGGGCCTCAAGAGACCCAGTACTTC. This chain links TRBV12-3 or TRBV12-4 with TRBJ2-5; TRBD1 matches at 9 bases. J lost 2 bases, V lost 4 bases, and 5 bases had no gene match. The CDR3 totals 15 residues.

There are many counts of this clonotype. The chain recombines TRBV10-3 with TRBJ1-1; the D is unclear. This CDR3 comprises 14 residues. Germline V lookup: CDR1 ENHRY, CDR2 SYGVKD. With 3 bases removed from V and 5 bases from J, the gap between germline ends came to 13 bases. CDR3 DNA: TGTGCCATCAGTGATTCCGCCTTGGGGACTGAAGCTTTCTTT. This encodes CAISDSALGTEAFF.

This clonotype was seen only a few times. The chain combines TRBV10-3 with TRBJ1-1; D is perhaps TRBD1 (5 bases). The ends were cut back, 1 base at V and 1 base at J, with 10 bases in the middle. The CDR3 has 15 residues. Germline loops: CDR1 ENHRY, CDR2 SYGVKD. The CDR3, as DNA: TGTGCCATCAGTGAGTGGGGCGCCGGGAACACTGAAGCTTTCTTT. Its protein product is CAISEWGAGNTEAFF.

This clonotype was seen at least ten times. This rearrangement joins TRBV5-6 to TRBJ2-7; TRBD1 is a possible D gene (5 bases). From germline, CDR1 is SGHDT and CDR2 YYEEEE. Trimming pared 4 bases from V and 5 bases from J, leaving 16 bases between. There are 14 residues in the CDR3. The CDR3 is CASSPARAPHEQYF. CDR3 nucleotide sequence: TGTGCCAGCAGCCCGGCCAGGGCTCCCCACGAGCAGTACTTC.

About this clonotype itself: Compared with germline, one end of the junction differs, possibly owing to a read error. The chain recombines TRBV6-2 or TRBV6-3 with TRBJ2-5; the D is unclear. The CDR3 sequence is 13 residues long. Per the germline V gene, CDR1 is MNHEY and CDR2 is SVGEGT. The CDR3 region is CASTDPYQKTQYF. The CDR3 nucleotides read TGTGCCAGCACGGACCCGTACCAAAAGACCCAGTACTTC.